This is a list of T cell receptor beta chains from one sample in a study of shared clonotypes between healthy human individuals. Data came from immunoSEQ multiplex PCR; TCRdb stores just in-frame clones and leaves some out. Among some 360,000 clones listed, around 67% were seen once. The sequenced material came from memory CD4+ T cells sorted from blood. These receptors came from a man aged 25 to 40 in good health. The CDR3 runs from the conserved cysteine through the conserved F or W. Fields, in order: CDR3 length, D gene, V gene, J gene, clone size, CDR3 DNA, CDR3 protein. D genes are given only for firm matches. Expanded clones get a size class; other rows say once, few or many, or leave the size out.

14	NA	TRBV19	TRBJ2-7	NA	TGTGCCAGTAGTCCGGGACGTCTCACCTACGAGCAGTACTTC	CASSPGRLTYEQYF
14	NA	TRBV5-8	TRBJ2-7	NA	TGTGCCAGCCGAACTGGGACATACCCTTACGAGCAGTACTTC	CASRTGTYPYEQYF
13	TRBD1	TRBV19	TRBJ1-1	NA	TGTGCCAGTAGTATCCCCAGGGGGCCCCGGGCTTTCTTT	CASSIPRGPRAFF
11	NA	TRBV21-1	TRBJ2-7	NA	TGTGCCAGCAGCACCATCCCGGGCATCTACTTC	CASSTIPGIYF
17	NA	TRBV2	TRBJ2-3	once	TGTGCCAGCAGTGAAGATTTAAGTGGGGCGACACAGGGTACGCAGTATTTT	CASSEDLSGATQGTQYF
13	NA	TRBV10-2	TRBJ1-2	NA	TGCGCCAGCAGTGACAGGGTGGGCTATGGCTACACCTTC	CASSDRVGYGYTF
12	NA	TRBV2	TRBJ1-1	NA	TGTGCCAGCAGTGGCATGGGCAGGGAAGCTTTCTTT	CASSGMGREAFF
13	NA	TRBV5-1	TRBJ2-5	NA	TGCGCCAGCAGTGAGGTAGGGGGAGAGACCCAGTACTTC	CASSEVGGETQYF
15	TRBD2	TRBV18	TRBJ2-3	NA	TGTGCCAGCTCACCCGCGGGAGGGCACACAGATACGCAGTATTTT	CASSPAGGHTDTQYF
14	TRBD1	TRBV28	TRBJ2-7	NA	TGTGCCAGTTCATCAGGGACAGGGTACTACGAGCAGTACTTC	CASSSGTGYYEQYF
13	NA	TRBV2	TRBJ2-1	NA	TGTGCCAGCAGTTCGGACATGGGGAATGAGCAGTTCTTC	CASSSDMGNEQFF
16	TRBD1	TRBV7-2	TRBJ2-2	once	TGTGCCAGCAGCCCGGACAGGCGAACGAACACCGGGGAGCTGTTTTTT	CASSPDRRTNTGELFF
15	TRBD1	TRBV28	TRBJ1-5	NA	TGTGCCAGCAGCGAGCCGACAGGGAGGGATCAGCCCCAGCATTTT	CASSEPTGRDQPQHF
12	NA	TRBV7-2	TRBJ1-2	NA	TGCCTGGGGGGAACAGCGAACTATGGCTACACCTTC	CLGGTANYGYTF
15	NA	TRBV7-6	TRBJ1-5	NA	TGTGCCAGCAGCCACCGGGACGTTCAAAATCAGCCCCAGCATTTT	CASSHRDVQNQPQHF
13	NA	TRBV6-6	TRBJ2-7	NA	TGTGCCAGCAGTTACGGGTACTCCTACGAGCAGTACTTC	CASSYGYSYEQYF
14	NA	TRBV28	TRBJ2-3	NA	TGTGCCAGCAGTGTTTCGGGTACTACAGATACGCAGTATTTT	CASSVSGTTDTQYF
16	TRBD1	TRBV5-6	TRBJ1-2	NA	TGTGCCAGCAGTTTAGACAGGGCCTCCCGTGGCTATGGCTACACCTTC	CASSLDRASRGYGYTF